The 11 T cell receptor beta chains listed next were all sequenced from one sample in a study of cytomegalovirus exposure and HLA in healthy donors. The study ran its PCR with 60 Vbeta and 13 Jbeta primers. Here immunoSEQ multiplex PCR was the method, and the copy in TCRdb shows in-frame clones only, minus some. The table includes over 150,000 clones, 82% detected once. The sample taken for sequencing was PBMCs. Receptor source: a girl aged 10 to 17 in good health and CMV-seropositive.

The V and J genes are TRBV5-4 and TRBJ2-1, with 11 bases lining up with TRBD2. Germline lookup yields CDR1 SGHNT and CDR2 YYREEE (reference sequence). V dropped 2 bases and J dropped 7; count of bases not matched to a gene: 8. The CDR3 runs to 16 residues. The CDR3 loop is CASSFRGPSGGNEQFF. The CDR3 bases are TGTGCCAGCAGCTTTAGGGGGCCTAGCGGGGGGAATGAGCAGTTCTTC.

This sequence joins TRBV1 and TRBJ2-3; TRBD1 reflects the table's D call only, with no check against the DNA. TRBV1 is a pseudogene locus. The CDR3 is 14 residues long. The CDR3 sequence: CTSRPPHQGDTQYF. CDR3 bases: TGCACCAGCAGACCCCCCCACCAGGGAGATACGCAGTATTTT.

For this clone: Other DNA sequences of this sample code for an identical CDR3. The V call is TRBV4-3, the J call TRBJ2-1, with TRBD2 matching over 10 bases. The CDR3 is 17 residues long. Germline CDR1 is LGHNA and CDR2 is YSLEER. J lost 4 bases, V lost 0 bases, and 6 bases had no gene match. CDR3 sequence reads: CASSQDYSSGGYNEQFF. CDR3 sequence (DNA): TGCGCCAGCAGCCAAGATTATTCTAGCGGGGGTTACAATGAGCAGTTCTTC.

This chain connects TRBV6-1 to TRBJ2-3; possibly TRBD1 for D (6 bases). In germline, CDR1 is MNHNS, CDR2 SASEGT. The V and J ends lost 2 bases and 7 bases respectively, with 10 bases between them. This CDR3 region has 13 residues. This CDR3 is CASSESGDNTQYF. The CDR3 region has the DNA TGTGCCAGCAGTGAATCAGGGGATAATACGCAGTATTTT.

The gene calls are TRBV4-1 and TRBJ2-5, with TRBD1 identical over 8 bases. Unmatched junction bases numbered 11, after V lost 4 bases and J lost 4 bases. This CDR3 contains 16 residues. Germline lookup yields CDR1 MGHRA and CDR2 YSYEKL. The CDR3 bases are TGCGCCAGCAGCCCCAGGGGGCCCAAGGGGCGAGAGACCCAGTACTTC. This translates into CASSPRGPKGRETQYF.

A few counts support this clone. The chain recombines TRBV18 with TRBJ1-1; possibly TRBD1 for D (6 bases). The CDR3 is made up of 14 amino acids. V was clipped by 4 bases and J by 0 bases, with 9 bases between them. Germline loops: CDR1 KGHSH, CDR2 LQKENI. As DNA, the CDR3 is TGTGCCAGCTCACATGGACAGATGAACACTGAAGCTTTCTTT. Amino acids: CASSHGQMNTEAFF.

The CDR3 loop reads CASSYQTGLNGYTF. The CDR3 DNA is TGTGCCAGCAGCTATCAGACAGGGCTCAATGGCTACACCTTC. V usage is TRBV28 and J usage is TRBJ1-2, with 7 nucleotides matching TRBD1. CDR1 and CDR2 from the germline V gene are MDHEN and SYDVKM. The CDR3 extends over 14 amino acids. Unmatched junction bases numbered 10, after V lost 6 bases and J lost 6 bases.

The J gene is TRBJ1-2, the V gene TRBV27; D ambiguous. The CDR3 runs 11 residues. Germline values: CDR1 MNHEY, CDR2 SMNVEV (reference sequence). V lost 8 bases to trimming and J lost 3 bases, with 7 bases between them. The CDR3 is CASRSHYGYTF. The CDR3 DNA is TGTGCCAGCCGGTCGCACTATGGCTACACCTTC.

The chain couples TRBV30 to TRBJ1-1; D may be TRBD1 (5 bases). CDR1 is GTSNPN, CDR2 SVGIG, per germline (reference sequence). CDR3 length: 13 residues. The ends were cut back, 3 bases at V and 5 bases at J, with 13 bases in the middle. The CDR3, as DNA: TGTGCCTGGAGAATGTCGGGGGGAACTGAAGCTTTCTTT. Protein sequence: CAWRMSGGTEAFF.

This chain links TRBV5-1 with TRBJ2-7; D is uncertain. CDR1 is SGHRS, CDR2 YFSETQ, per germline. This CDR3 contains 15 residues. The V and J ends lost 0 bases and 6 bases respectively, with 16 bases between them. Written as DNA, the CDR3 is TGCGCCAGCAGCTTGGCCTACGGCGGTACCTCCGAGCAGTACTTC. This translates into CASSLAYGGTSEQYF.

The CDR3: CASSRMGDRGRGRYGYTF. Written as DNA, the CDR3 is TGTGCCAGCAGCCGAATGGGGGACAGGGGGCGCGGTCGTTATGGCTACACCTTC. This sequence joins TRBV5-4 and TRBJ1-2; TRBD1 matches 12 bases. Germline-derived CDR1 and CDR2 are SGHNT and YYREEE (reference sequence). V lost 4 bases and J lost 5; bases outside the gene matches: 15. The CDR3 has 18 residues.